Listed below are T cell receptor beta chains from one sample, sequenced in a study of T cells in tuberculosis. Clones were read by immunoSEQ multiplex PCR, and TCRdb kept only the in-frame ones, dropping some. The profile covers about 54,000 clones, with 70% to 90% appearing a single time and 21% taken by the ten largest. The sequenced sample consisted of CD1b-GMM tetramer-negative cells sorted from PBMCs. The source of these receptors is an adult woman with latent tuberculosis. The CDR3 runs from the conserved cysteine through the conserved F or W. Each record gives: D gene, clone size, J gene, V gene, CDR3 protein, CDR3 DNA. The D gene is left open where the match is weak. Rows give clone size only sometimes, using once, few, many, or a class for an expanded clone.

>-|-|TRBJ1-1|TRBV11-2
CASSPIAGTPSGAFF
TGTGCCAGCAGCCCAATTGCGGGGACCCCGAGTGGAGCTTTCTTT
>TRBD2|-|TRBJ2-3|TRBV29-1
CSNTAGTRSDTQYF
TGCAGCAACACCGCCGGGACTAGATCAGATACGCAGTATTTT
>-|-|TRBJ1-4|TRBV7-2
CASSLGGSLEKLFF
TGTGCCAGCAGCTTAGGGGGCTCCCTTGAAAAACTGTTTTTT
>-|once|TRBJ2-3|TRBV6-1
CASSVPRVLGNTQYF
TGTGCCAGCAGTGTCCCCCGGGTATTGGGTAATACGCAGTATTTT
>-|-|TRBJ1-5|TRBV7-2
CASSLVYSNQPQHF
TGTGCCAGCAGCTTAGTCTATAGCAATCAGCCCCAGCATTTT
>-|-|TRBJ1-3|TRBV19
CASRWNRVSGNTIYF
TGTGCCAGTCGCTGGAATCGGGTCTCTGGAAACACCATATATTTT
>TRBD2|-|TRBJ2-5|TRBV19
CASSIPSGRVETQYF
TGTGCCAGTAGTATACCTAGCGGGAGGGTAGAGACCCAGTACTTC
>-|-|TRBJ2-3|TRBV5-4
CASSLSWGGTDTQYF
TGTGCCAGCAGCTTGTCCTGGGGGGGCACAGATACGCAGTATTTT
>TRBD2|-|TRBJ2-1|TRBV5-1
CASRTSGGLTYNEQFF
TGCGCCAGCCGGACTAGCGGGGGACTCACCTACAATGAGCAGTTCTTC
>TRBD2|-|TRBJ2-3|TRBV7-9
CASSFRVLAGSGTDTQYF
TGTGCCAGCAGCTTCAGAGTCCTAGCGGGAAGCGGCACAGATACGCAGTATTTT
>-|-|TRBJ2-1|TRBV7-9
CASSSADSSSYNEQFF
TGTGCCAGCAGCTCAGCCGACTCCTCCTCCTACAATGAGCAGTTCTTC
>-|few|TRBJ1-2|TRBV19
CASSHRVTYGYTF
TGTGCCAGTAGTCACAGGGTGACCTATGGCTACACCTTC
>TRBD1|-|TRBJ2-7|TRBV29-1
CSVEGAEGTGGYEQYF
TGCAGCGTTGAGGGGGCGGAAGGGACAGGGGGCTACGAGCAGTACTTC
>-|few|TRBJ2-7|TRBV10-3
CAISMPGLGDYEQYF
TGTGCCATCAGTATGCCGGGACTGGGAGACTACGAGCAGTACTTC
>-|few|TRBJ1-2|TRBV18
CASSPYSEANYGYTF
TGTGCCAGCTCACCTTACAGTGAAGCTAACTATGGCTACACCTTC
>TRBD1|once|TRBJ1-2|TRBV7-6
CASSLGTEYGYTF
TGTGCCAGCAGCTTGGGGACAGAGTATGGCTACACCTTC
>-|-|TRBJ2-2|TRBV28
CASSLWEAGELFF
TGTGCCAGCAGTTTGTGGGAGGCCGGGGAGCTGTTTTTT
>-|-|TRBJ2-7|TRBV21-1
CASSKATGGGTAAYEQYF
TGTGCCAGCAGCAAAGCCACCGGGGGGGGGACAGCCGCCTACGAGCAGTACTTC
>-|-|TRBJ1-1|TRBV4-2
CASSQADSNTEAFF
TGTGCCAGCAGCCAAGCAGACAGCAACACTGAAGCTTTCTTT
>TRBD1|-|TRBJ2-7|TRBV7-2
CASSLGTGGPYEQYF
TGTGCCAGCAGCCTAGGGACAGGGGGCCCCTACGAGCAGTACTTC
>-|-|TRBJ2-7|TRBV7-9
CASSSGRVYEQYF
TGTGCCAGCAGCTCCGGTAGAGTCTACGAGCAGTACTTC
>-|-|TRBJ2-3|TRBV2
CASKNYGDTQYF
TGTGCCAGCAAAAACTACGGAGATACGCAGTATTTT
>TRBD1|-|TRBJ2-1|TRBV7-9
CASSWTGVSYNEQFF
TGTGCCAGCAGCTGGACAGGTGTCTCCTACAATGAGCAGTTCTTC
>-|-|TRBJ2-7|TRBV5-4
CASSLPSLSEQYF
TGTGCCAGCAGCTTACCTAGCCTTAGCGAGCAGTACTTC
>-|-|TRBJ1-1|TRBV28
CASSLWAEAFF
TGTGCCAGCAGTTTATGGGCAGAAGCTTTCTTT
>-|-|TRBJ1-2|TRBV9
CASSPQGPYGYTF
TGTGCCAGCAGCCCCCAGGGGCCCTATGGCTACACCTTC
>-|-|TRBJ1-4|TRBV19
CASSISPVTNEKLFF
TGTGCCAGTAGTATATCTCCCGTAACTAATGAAAAACTGTTTTTT
>TRBD1|-|TRBJ2-7|TRBV5-1
CASSLQGAQEQYF
TGCGCCAGCAGCTTACAGGGGGCGCAGGAGCAGTACTTC
>TRBD2|-|TRBJ2-7|TRBV7-2
CASSSGSGSRGEQYF
TGTGCCAGCAGCTCCGGAAGCGGGAGTCGGGGGGAGCAGTACTTC
>-|-|TRBJ2-5|TRBV4-1
CASSQVLFQETQYF
TGCGCCAGCAGCCAAGTACTGTTCCAAGAGACCCAGTACTTC
>TRBD1|-|TRBJ1-5|TRBV19
CASSIQTGTLNQPQHF
TGTGCCAGTAGTATACAGACAGGGACCCTGAATCAGCCCCAGCATTTT
>TRBD1|-|TRBJ1-1|TRBV29-1
CSVWNRGTEAFF
TGCAGCGTATGGAACAGGGGGACTGAAGCTTTCTTT
>-|-|TRBJ2-5|TRBV18
CASSPQEGSETQYF
TGTGCCAGCTCACCACAGGAGGGTTCCGAGACCCAGTACTTC
>-|once|TRBJ2-2|TRBV21-1
CASSKGAVVTSGAWVTGELFF
TGTGCCAGCAGCAAAGGGGCGGTAGTCACTAGCGGGGCGTGGGTGACCGGGGAGCTGTTTTTT
>-|-|TRBJ2-2|TRBV4-3
CASSQDRTGELFF
TGCGCCAGCAGCCAAGATCGTACCGGGGAGCTGTTTTTT
>-|-|TRBJ1-2|TRBV7-9
CASSLGGTDGYTF
TGTGCCAGCAGCTTAGGCGGGACGGATGGCTACACCTTC
>TRBD1|-|TRBJ2-5|TRBV7-3
CASSPTGGGETQYF
TGTGCCAGCAGCCCAACAGGGGGCGGGGAGACCCAGTACTTC
>TRBD1|-|TRBJ1-1|TRBV10-3
CAISGQGRSTEAFF
TGTGCCATCAGCGGACAGGGGAGGAGCACTGAAGCTTTCTTT
>TRBD2|-|TRBJ2-7|TRBV4-1
CASSQVLASVSYEQYF
TGCGCCAGCAGCCAAGTACTAGCGTCCGTCTCCTACGAGCAGTACTTC
>TRBD1|-|TRBJ1-1|TRBV7-3
CARLTGPTEAFF
TGTGCCAGATTGACAGGGCCCACTGAAGCTTTCTTT
>TRBD2|few|TRBJ2-7|TRBV19
CASSRGAGPYEQYF
TGTGCCAGTAGTCGGGGAGCGGGGCCCTACGAGCAGTACTTC
>-|-|TRBJ1-2|TRBV5-5
CASSTRVAYGYTF
TGTGCCAGCAGCACTAGGGTAGCGTATGGCTACACCTTC
>TRBD2|-|TRBJ2-5|TRBV30
CAWKLAGVRETQYF
TGTGCCTGGAAATTGGCGGGAGTTAGGGAGACCCAGTACTTC
>-|-|TRBJ2-7|TRBV4-3
CASSQETGTYEQYF
TGCGCCAGCAGCCAAGAAACGGGGACCTACGAGCAGTACTTC
>-|-|TRBJ1-2|TRBV27
CASTSNPNYGYTF
TGTGCCAGCACTAGTAACCCTAACTATGGCTACACCTTC
>-|-|TRBJ2-3|TRBV6-4
CASSARRGDTQYF
TGTGCCAGCAGTGCCAGGAGGGGCGATACGCAGTATTTT
>-|-|TRBJ1-5|TRBV19
CASSMVGGIQPQHF
TGTGCCAGTAGTATGGTGGGGGGGATTCAGCCCCAGCATTTT